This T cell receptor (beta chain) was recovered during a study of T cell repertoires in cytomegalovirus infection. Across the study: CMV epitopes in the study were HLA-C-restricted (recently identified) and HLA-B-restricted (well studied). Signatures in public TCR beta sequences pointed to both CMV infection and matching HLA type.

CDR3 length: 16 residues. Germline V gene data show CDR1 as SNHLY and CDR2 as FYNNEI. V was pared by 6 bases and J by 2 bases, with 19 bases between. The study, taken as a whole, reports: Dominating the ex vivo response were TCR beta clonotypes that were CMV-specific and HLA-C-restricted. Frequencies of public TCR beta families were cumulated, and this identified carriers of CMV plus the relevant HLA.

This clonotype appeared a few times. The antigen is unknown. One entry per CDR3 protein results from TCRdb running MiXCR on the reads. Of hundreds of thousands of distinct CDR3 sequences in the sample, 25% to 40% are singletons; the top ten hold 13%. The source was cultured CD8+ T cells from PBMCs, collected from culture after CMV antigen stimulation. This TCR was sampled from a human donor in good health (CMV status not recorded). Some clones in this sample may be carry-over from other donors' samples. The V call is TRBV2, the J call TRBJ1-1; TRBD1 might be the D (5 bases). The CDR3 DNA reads TGTGCCAGCAGCCGCGAGGGGTGGGAAGGAAACACTGAAGCTTTCTTT. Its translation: CASSREGWEGNTEAFF.